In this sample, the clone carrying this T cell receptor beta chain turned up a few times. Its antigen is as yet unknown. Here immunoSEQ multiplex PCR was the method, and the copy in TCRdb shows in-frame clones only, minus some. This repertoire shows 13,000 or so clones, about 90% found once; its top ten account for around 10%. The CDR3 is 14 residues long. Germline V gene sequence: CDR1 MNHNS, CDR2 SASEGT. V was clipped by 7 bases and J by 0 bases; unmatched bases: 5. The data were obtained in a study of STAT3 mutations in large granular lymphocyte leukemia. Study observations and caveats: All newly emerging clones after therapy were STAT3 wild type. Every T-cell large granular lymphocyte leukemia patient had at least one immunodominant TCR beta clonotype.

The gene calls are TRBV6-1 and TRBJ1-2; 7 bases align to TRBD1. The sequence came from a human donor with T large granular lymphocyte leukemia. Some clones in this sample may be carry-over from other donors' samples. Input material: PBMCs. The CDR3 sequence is CASNTGVANYGYTF. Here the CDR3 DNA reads TGTGCCAGCAACACAGGGGTTGCTAACTATGGCTACACCTTC.